These 17 T cell receptor beta chains share one sample of origin, sequenced in a study of shared clonotypes between healthy human individuals. The method was immunoSEQ multiplex PCR; TCRdb's version includes in-frame clones alone and lacks a portion of them. The sample records approximately 840,000 clones, around 96% being singletons. CD45RO-negative cells were positively selected for CCR7, leaving out terminally differentiated effector memory CD45RA+ cells. Material: naive CD8+ T cells sorted from blood. The receptors originated from a man aged 25 to 40 in good health.

The J gene is TRBJ2-2, the V gene TRBV7-9; 7 nucleotides align to TRBD2. Per germline, CDR1 SEHNR and CDR2 FQNEAQ (reference sequence). The CDR3 spans 15 residues. V trimming: 5 bases; J trimming: 7 bases; junction bases outside the gene matches: 10. DNA for the CDR3: TGTGCCAGCAGCGCGGCGGGAGTGGGTCTCGGGGAGCTGTTTTTT. Protein: CASSAAGVGLGELFF. The complete variable domain, with remaining parts taken from reference TRBV7-9 and TRBJ2-2, reads DTGVSQNPRHKITKRGQNVTFRCDPISEHNRLYWYRQTLGQGPEFLTYFQNEAQLEKSRLLSDRFSAERPKGSFSTLEIQRTEQGDSAMYLCASSAAGVGLGELFFGEGSRLTVL.

The rearrangement joins TRBV7-2 to TRBJ1-2, with no clear D. Germline CDR1 reads SGHTA; CDR2 reads FQGNSA. V shed 2 bases and J shed 2 bases, with 9 bases lying between them. The CDR3 length is 14 residues. The CDR3 sequence is CASSLMDGNYGYTF. CDR3 nucleotides: TGTGCCAGCAGCTTAATGGACGGAAACTATGGCTACACCTTC.

This chain uses TRBV11-2 with TRBJ2-1, with a tentative D call TRBD2 (6 bases). The V end was cut by 0 bases, the J end by 2 bases, with 17 bases between. Germline CDR1 and CDR2: SGHAT and FQNNGV. This CDR3 has 18 amino acids. The CDR3 nucleotides are TGTGCCAGCAGCTTAGATCTTATTGGAGGGAGCCCCTACAATGAGCAGTTCTTC. It specifies CASSLDLIGGSPYNEQFF. The full variable domain, its missing parts supplied by reference TRBV11-2 and TRBJ2-1, is EAGVAQSPRYKIIEKRQSVAFWCNPISGHATLYWYQQILGQGPKLLIQFQNNGVVDDSQLPKDRFSAERLKGVDSTLKIQPAKLEDSAVYLCASSLDLIGGSPYNEQFFGPGTRLTVL.

This clone was counted once. This rearrangement joins TRBV4-1 to TRBJ1-3; D is uncertain. Deletions cut 4 bases from V and 1 base from J, with 8 bases between. Germline assignment: CDR1 MGHRA and CDR2 YSYEKL. This CDR3 comprises 14 residues. The CDR3 coding sequence is TGCGCCAGCAGCCTTGTTGTATCTGGAAACACCATATATTTT. It translates to CASSLVVSGNTIYF.

The CDR3 bases are TGTGCCAGCAGCTTGGCCCCAGGGAGCTACGAGCAGTACTTC. It yields the protein CASSLAPGSYEQYF. The chain links TRBV5-8 to TRBJ2-7; D could derive from TRBD1 or TRBD2 (5 bases each). This CDR3 has 14 amino acids. Germline V gene data show CDR1 as SGHTS and CDR2 as YDEGEE. Trimming stripped 0 bases from V and 3 bases from J, with 10 bases between.

This chain connects TRBV11-2 to TRBJ2-2, with D unresolved. Trimming removed 6 bases at V and 4 bases at J, with 15 bases between. The CDR3 is 15 residues long. Per germline, CDR1 SGHAT and CDR2 FQNNGV. CDR3 in amino acids: CASRPPVTGTGELFF. CDR3 DNA: TGTGCCAGCAGGCCGCCGGTCACCGGCACCGGGGAGCTGTTTTTT.

The chain couples TRBV4-2 to TRBJ2-7; D remains unclear. Germline CDR1 and CDR2: LGHNA and YNFKEQ. The CDR3 runs 15 residues. Trimming took off 0 bases at V and 2 bases at J, with 11 bases between the two ends. The CDR3 reads CASSQDGRHTYEQYF. The CDR3 nucleotides read TGTGCCAGCAGCCAAGACGGTCGGCACACCTACGAGCAGTACTTC.

This clone showed up just a few times. CDR3 DNA: TGTGCCAGCAGCCAAGATACAGGACATCAAGAGACCCAGTACTTC. Translating gives CASSQDTGHQETQYF. The V gene is TRBV14, the J gene TRBJ2-5, with D tentatively TRBD1 (5 bases). In germline, CDR1 is SGHDN, CDR2 FVKESK. Trimming pared 0 bases from V and 2 bases from J, leaving 10 bases between. The CDR3 contains 15 residues. Full variable domain (outside the CDR3, taken from reference TRBV14 and TRBJ2-5): EAGVTQFPSHSVIEKGQTVTLRCDPISGHDNLYWYRRVMGKEIKFLLHFVKESKQDESGMPNNRFLAERTGGTYSTLKVQPAELEDSGVYFCASSQDTGHQETQYFGPGTRLLVL.

The chain employs TRBV29-1 and TRBJ2-1; tentative D call: TRBD2 (6 bases). Germline values: CDR1 SQVTM, CDR2 ANQGSEA. This CDR3 has 14 residues. Trimming took 5 bases from V and 2 from J, leaving 13 bases between them. The CDR3 protein is CSVYGGMTYNEQFF. Here the CDR3 DNA reads TGCAGCGTTTATGGCGGGATGACCTACAATGAGCAGTTCTTC.

The chain recombines TRBV5-1 with TRBJ2-3; 8 nucleotides line up with TRBD2. Germline V gives CDR1 SGHRS, CDR2 YFSETQ. Trimming took 0 bases from V and 3 from J; bases not matched to a gene: 6. The CDR3 is 16 residues long. CDR3 nucleotide sequence: TGCGCCAGCAGCTTGGTCGCTCGCGGGGGGACAGATACGCAGTATTTT. Translation: CASSLVARGGTDTQYF.

The chain couples TRBV11-2 to TRBJ2-3; 10 bases are shared with TRBD2. The CDR3 has 16 amino acids. J lost 0 bases, V lost 5 bases, and 5 bases had no gene match. CDR1 and CDR2 from the germline V gene are SGHAT and FQNNGV. This CDR3 reads CASSTTSGTSTDTQYF. In nucleotides, the CDR3 is TGTGCCAGCAGCACAACTAGCGGGACTAGCACAGATACGCAGTATTTT.

V is TRBV14 and J is TRBJ2-7; D ambiguous. The CDR3 contains 13 residues. V was clipped by 6 bases and J by 5 bases, with 14 bases between them. Looked up from germline, CDR1 is SGHDN and CDR2 is FVKESK. The CDR3 bases are TGTGCCAGCAGTAGTGAGAGCTGGGACGAGCAGTACTTC. Amino acids: CASSSESWDEQYF.

The chain carries TRBV7-3 and TRBJ2-7, with 10 positions matching TRBD1. After removal of 2 bases from V and 2 bases from J, the junction contained 3 bases not matched to a gene. The CDR3 is made up of 15 amino acids. The germline V gene has CDR1 SGHTA and CDR2 FQGTGA. The CDR3 loop is CASSLDGQGAYEQYF. CDR3 bases: TGTGCCAGCAGCTTAGATGGACAGGGGGCCTACGAGCAGTACTTC.

The chain combines TRBV6-1 with TRBJ2-4; a weak D match, TRBD1 (5 bases). V was shortened by 4 bases and J by 0 bases, with 13 bases between the two germline ends. CDR1 is MNHNS and CDR2 is SASEGT in the germline V gene. This CDR3 is 16 amino acids long. CDR3 amino acids: CASSGGGLLAKNIQYF. CDR3 nucleotides: TGTGCCAGCAGTGGGGGCGGCCTTCTAGCCAAAAACATTCAGTACTTC.

J is TRBJ2-7 and V is TRBV15, with 8 bases that match TRBD1. This CDR3 is 15 amino acids long. Trimming removed 2 bases from V and 2 bases from J; junction bases left unmatched: 5. Germline CDR1 is LNHNV and CDR2 is YYDKDF (reference sequence). CDR3 DNA: TGTGCCACCAGCAGATCGACAGGGGTCGCCTACGAGCAGTACTTC. It translates to CATSRSTGVAYEQYF. The full variable domain, with the rest looked up from reference TRBV15 and TRBJ2-7, is DAMVIQNPRYQVTQFGKPVTLSCSQTLNHNVMYWYQQKSSQAPKLLFHYYDKDFNNEADTPDNFQSRRPNTSFCFLDIRSPGLGDTAMYLCATSRSTGVAYEQYFGPGTRLTVT.

V gene TRBV6-4 combines with J gene TRBJ2-1; TRBD2 aligns across 11 bases. Looked up from germline, CDR1 is MRHNA and CDR2 is SNTAGT. The CDR3 is made up of 15 amino acids. Trimming took 5 bases from V and 8 from J; bases not matched to a gene: 8. This chain's CDR3 is CASSTSGSSADEQFF. Written as DNA, the CDR3 is TGTGCCAGCAGTACTAGCGGGAGCAGTGCGGATGAGCAGTTCTTC.

The chain uses TRBV5-6 and TRBJ2-1; the D is unclear. The CDR3 runs to 12 residues. V was pared by 1 base and J by 10 bases, with 9 bases between. Germline V gives CDR1 SGHDT, CDR2 YYEEEE. The CDR3 sequence is CASSLTAGEQFF. The CDR3 region has the DNA TGTGCCAGCAGCTTGACAGCCGGGGAGCAGTTCTTC.